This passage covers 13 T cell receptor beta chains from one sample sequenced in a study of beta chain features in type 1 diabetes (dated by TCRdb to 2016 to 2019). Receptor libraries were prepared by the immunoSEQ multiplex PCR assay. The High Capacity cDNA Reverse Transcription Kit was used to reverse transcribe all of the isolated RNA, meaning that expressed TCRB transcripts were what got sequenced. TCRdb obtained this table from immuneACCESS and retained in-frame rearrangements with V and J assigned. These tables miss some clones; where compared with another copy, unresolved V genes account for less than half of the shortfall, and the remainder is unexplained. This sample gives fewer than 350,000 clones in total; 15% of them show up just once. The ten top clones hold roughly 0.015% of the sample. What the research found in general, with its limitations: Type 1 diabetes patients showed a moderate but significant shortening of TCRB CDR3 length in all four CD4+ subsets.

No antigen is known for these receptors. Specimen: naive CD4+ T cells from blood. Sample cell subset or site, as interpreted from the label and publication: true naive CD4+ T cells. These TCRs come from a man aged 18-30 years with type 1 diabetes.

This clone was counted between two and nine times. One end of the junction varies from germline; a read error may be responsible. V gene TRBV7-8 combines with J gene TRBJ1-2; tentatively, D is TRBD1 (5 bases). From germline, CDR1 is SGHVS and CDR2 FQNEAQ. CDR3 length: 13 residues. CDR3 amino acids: CASSLDRRRGTFF. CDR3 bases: TGTGCCAGCAGCTTAGATCGGAGGCGGGGGACCTTTTTC. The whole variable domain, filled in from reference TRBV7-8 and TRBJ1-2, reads GAGVSQSPRYKVAKRGQDVALRCDPISGHVSLFWYQQALGQGPEFLTYFQNEAQLDKSGLPSDRFFAERPEGSVSTLKIQRTQQEDSAVYLCASSLDRRRGTFFGSGTRLTVV.

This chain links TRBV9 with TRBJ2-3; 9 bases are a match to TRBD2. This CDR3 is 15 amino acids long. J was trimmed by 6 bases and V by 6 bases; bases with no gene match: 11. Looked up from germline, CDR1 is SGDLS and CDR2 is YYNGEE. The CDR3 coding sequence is TGTGCCAGCACCAGAGTGGGACTAGCATCCGATACGCAGTATTTT. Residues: CASTRVGLASDTQYF.

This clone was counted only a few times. The CDR3 DNA follows: TGCAGCGTTCCTCGGACATTGAACACTGAAGCTTTCTTT. Encoded protein: CSVPRTLNTEAFF. The chain has TRBV29-1 and TRBJ1-1, with D maybe TRBD1 (5 bases). This CDR3 region has 13 residues. V was cut by 5 bases and J by 0 bases, with 10 bases left in between. Germline CDR1 SQVTM, CDR2 ANQGSEA.

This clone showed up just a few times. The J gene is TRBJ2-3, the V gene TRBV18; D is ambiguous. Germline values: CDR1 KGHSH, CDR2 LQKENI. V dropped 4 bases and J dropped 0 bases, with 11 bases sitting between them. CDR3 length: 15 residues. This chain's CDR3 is CASSQNIASTDTQYF. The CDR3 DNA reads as TGTGCCAGCTCACAGAACATAGCTAGCACAGATACGCAGTATTTT.

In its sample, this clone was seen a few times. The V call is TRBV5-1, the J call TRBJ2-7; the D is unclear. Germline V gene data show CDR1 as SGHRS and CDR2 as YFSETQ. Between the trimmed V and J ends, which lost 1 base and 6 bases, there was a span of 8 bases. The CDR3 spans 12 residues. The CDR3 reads CASSLSLGEQYF. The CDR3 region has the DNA TGCGCCAGCAGCTTGAGCCTAGGCGAGCAGTACTTC.

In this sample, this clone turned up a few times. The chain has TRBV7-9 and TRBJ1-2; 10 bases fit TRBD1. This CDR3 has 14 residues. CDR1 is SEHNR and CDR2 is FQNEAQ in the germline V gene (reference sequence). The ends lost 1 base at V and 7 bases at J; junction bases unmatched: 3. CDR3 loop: CASSLGQGALGYTF. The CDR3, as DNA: TGTGCCAGCAGCTTAGGACAGGGGGCGCTTGGCTACACCTTC.

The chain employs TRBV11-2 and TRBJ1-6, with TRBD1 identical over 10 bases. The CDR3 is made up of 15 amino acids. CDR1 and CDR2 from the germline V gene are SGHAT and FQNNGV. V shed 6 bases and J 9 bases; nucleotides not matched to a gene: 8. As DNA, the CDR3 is TGTGCCAGCAGTTTTCAGACAGGGGGCTCTTCACCCCTCCACTTT. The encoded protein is CASSFQTGGSSPLHF.

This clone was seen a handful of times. CDR3 region: CASRRAQGDTQYF. In nucleotides, the CDR3 is TGTGCCAGCAGACGCGCACAGGGAGATACGCAGTATTTT. V and J are TRBV7-9 and TRBJ2-3; perhaps TRBD1 as D (6 bases). This CDR3 is built from 13 residues. CDR1 and CDR2 (germline): SEHNR, FQNEAQ (reference sequence). V dropped 6 bases and J dropped 5 bases, with 12 bases sitting between them. The full variable domain, its missing parts supplied by reference TRBV7-9 and TRBJ2-3, is DTGVSQNPRHKITKRGQNVTFRCDPISEHNRLYWYRQTLGQGPEFLTYFQNEAQLEKSRLLSDRFSAERPKGSFSTLEIQRTEQGDSAMYLCASRRAQGDTQYFGPGTRLTVL.

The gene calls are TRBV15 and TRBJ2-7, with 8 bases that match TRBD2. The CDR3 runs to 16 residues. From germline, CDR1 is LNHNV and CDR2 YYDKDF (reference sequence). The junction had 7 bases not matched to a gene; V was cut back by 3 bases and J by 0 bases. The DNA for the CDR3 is TGTGCCACCAGCAGGGGGATAGCGGGAACCTCCTACGAGCAGTACTTC. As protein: CATSRGIAGTSYEQYF.

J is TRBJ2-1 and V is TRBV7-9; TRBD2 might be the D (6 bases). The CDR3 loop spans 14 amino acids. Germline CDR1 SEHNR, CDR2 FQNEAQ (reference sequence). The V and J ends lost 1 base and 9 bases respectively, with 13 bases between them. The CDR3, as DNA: TGTGCCAGCAGCTTAGGGCTAGCGTCCCCTGAGCAGTTCTTC. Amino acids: CASSLGLASPEQFF.

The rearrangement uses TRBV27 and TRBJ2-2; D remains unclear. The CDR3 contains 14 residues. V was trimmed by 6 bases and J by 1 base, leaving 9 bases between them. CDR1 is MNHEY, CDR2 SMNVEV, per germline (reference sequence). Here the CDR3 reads CASSLLENTGELFF. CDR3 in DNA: TGTGCCAGCAGCCTCCTAGAGAACACCGGGGAGCTGTTTTTT.

CDR3 DNA: TGTGCCAGCAGCGTAGGGGCAGGTACAGATACGCAGTATTTT. It specifies CASSVGAGTDTQYF. The chain couples TRBV9 to TRBJ2-3; no reliable D call. Germline V gene lookup returns CDR1 SGDLS and CDR2 YYNGEE. V shed 0 bases and J shed 3 bases, with 8 bases lying between them. CDR3 length: 14 residues.

CDR3 in DNA: TGCGCCAGCTCCCGGGAGGGCCGGGCAGATACGCAGTATTTT. It encodes CASSREGRADTQYF. This rearrangement joins TRBV5-1 to TRBJ2-3; 8 bases are a match to TRBD2. V trimming: 7 bases; J trimming: 4 bases; junction bases outside the gene matches: 8. The CDR3 is made up of 14 amino acids. Germline CDR1 reads SGHRS; CDR2 reads YFSETQ.